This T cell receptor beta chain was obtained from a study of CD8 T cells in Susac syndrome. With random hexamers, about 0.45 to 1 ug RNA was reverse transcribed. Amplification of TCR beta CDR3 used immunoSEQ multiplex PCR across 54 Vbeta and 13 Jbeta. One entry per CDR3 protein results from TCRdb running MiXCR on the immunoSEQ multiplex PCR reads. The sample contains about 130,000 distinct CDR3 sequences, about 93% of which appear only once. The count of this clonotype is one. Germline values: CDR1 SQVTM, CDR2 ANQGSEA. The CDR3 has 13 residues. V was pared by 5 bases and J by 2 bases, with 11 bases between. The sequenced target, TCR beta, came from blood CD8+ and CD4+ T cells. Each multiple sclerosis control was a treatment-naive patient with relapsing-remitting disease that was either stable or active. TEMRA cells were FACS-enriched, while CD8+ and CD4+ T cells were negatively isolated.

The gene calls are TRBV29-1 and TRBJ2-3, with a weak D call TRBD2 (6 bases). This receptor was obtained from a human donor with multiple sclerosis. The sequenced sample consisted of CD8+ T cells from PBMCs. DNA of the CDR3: TGCAGCGTTACCGGGACTTCCACAGATACGCAGTATTTT. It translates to CSVTGTSTDTQYF.